This T cell receptor (beta chain) is from a study of blood T cell repertoires in COVID-19. Whole-study context: T cells, B-cell-depleted T cells, or PBMCs supplied cDNA or gDNA.

Per the germline V gene, CDR1 is DFQATT and CDR2 is SNEGSKA (reference sequence). V gave up 7 bases and J gave up 7 bases, with 11 bases separating them. This CDR3 has 11 residues. Sequenced by immunoSEQ multiplex PCR; TCRdb stores in-frame clones only, minus some. The sample carries about 100,000 clones, around 90% recorded once. The chain carries TRBV20-1 and TRBJ2-1, with a weak D call TRBD1 (6 bases). Sequenced: peripheral blood. The sequence was obtained from a woman aged 25 to 39 with acute or convalescent COVID-19. The CDR3 DNA reads as TGCAGTGGGTGGGGGCGGAATGAGCAGTTCTTC. Encoded protein: CSGWGRNEQFF.